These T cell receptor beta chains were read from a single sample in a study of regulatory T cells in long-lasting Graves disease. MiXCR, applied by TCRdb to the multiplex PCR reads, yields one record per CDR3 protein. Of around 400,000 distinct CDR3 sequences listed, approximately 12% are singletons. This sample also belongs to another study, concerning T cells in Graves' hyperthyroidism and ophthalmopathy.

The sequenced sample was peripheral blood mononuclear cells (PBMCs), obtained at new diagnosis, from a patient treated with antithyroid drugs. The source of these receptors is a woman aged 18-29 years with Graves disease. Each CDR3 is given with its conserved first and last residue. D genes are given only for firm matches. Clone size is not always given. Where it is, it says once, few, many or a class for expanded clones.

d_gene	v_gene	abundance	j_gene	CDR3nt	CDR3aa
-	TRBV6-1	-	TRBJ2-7	TGTGCCAGCAGTGACGAATACGTATCGTGGGACGAGCAGTACTTC	CASSDEYVSWDEQYF
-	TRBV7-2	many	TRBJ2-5	TGTGCCAGCAGCTTAAGTCGCGTGGAGACCCAGTACTTC	CASSLSRVETQYF
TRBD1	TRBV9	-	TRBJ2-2	TGTGCCAGCAGCGTTTGGCCGGGACAGGGATTGTCCGGGGAGCTGTTTTTT	CASSVWPGQGLSGELFF
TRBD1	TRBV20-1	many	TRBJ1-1	TGCAGTGCTAGAGATGGGGGACAGACTTTGAACACTGAAGCTTTCTTT	CSARDGGQTLNTEAFF
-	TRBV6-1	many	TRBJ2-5	TGTGCCAGCAGTCAACAAACTGGCTTGATAGGGACCCAGTACTTC	CASSQQTGLIGTQYF
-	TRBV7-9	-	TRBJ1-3	TGTGCCAGCAGCCTCGGGGCGAGTAGAAACACCATATATTTT	CASSLGASRNTIYF
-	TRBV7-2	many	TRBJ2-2	TGTGCCAGCAGCTTAGCGCAGGCGAACACCGGGGAGCTGTTTTTT	CASSLAQANTGELFF
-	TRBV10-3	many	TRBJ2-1	TGTGCCACTGAGAGCGGCGACAATGAGCAGTTCTTC	CATESGDNEQFF
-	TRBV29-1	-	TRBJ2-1	TGCAGCGTTGAAGATCTTGAAAGCTCCTACAATGAGCAGTTCTTC	CSVEDLESSYNEQFF
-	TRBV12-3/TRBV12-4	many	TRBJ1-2	TGTGCCAGCCGCCGAAGGGAAGGGCACTATGGCTACACCTTC	CASRRREGHYGYTF
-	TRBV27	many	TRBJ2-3	TGTGCCAGCAGTTCTCCTGACAGAGGAGGTCGATTGACGCAGTATTTT	CASSSPDRGGRLTQYF
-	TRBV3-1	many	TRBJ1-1	TGTGCCAGCAGCGCAATCAGCGAACTCACTGAAGCTTTCTTT	CASSAISELTEAFF
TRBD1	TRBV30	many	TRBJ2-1	TGTGCCTGGAGTGGAGACAGGGAATACAATGAGCAGTTCTTC	CAWSGDREYNEQFF
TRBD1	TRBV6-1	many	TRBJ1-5	TGTGCCAGCAGTGATCCCGGGACAGGGACTTATAGCAATCAGCCCCAGCATTTT	CASSDPGTGTYSNQPQHF
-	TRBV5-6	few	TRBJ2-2	TGTGCCAGCAGCCCCCTCGGGGGAACCGGGGAGCTGTTTTTT	CASSPLGGTGELFF
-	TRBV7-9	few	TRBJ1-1	TGTGCCAGCAGCTTAGGACAGCCGCTCAACACTGAAGCTTTCTTT	CASSLGQPLNTEAFF
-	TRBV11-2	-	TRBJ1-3	TGTGCCAGCAGCTTAGATCTTCTGCTGGGAACTGGAAACACCATATATTTT	CASSLDLLLGTGNTIYF
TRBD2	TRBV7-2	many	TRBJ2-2	TGTGCCAGCAGCTTAGGGGGGAGGGCCAGGGAGCTGTTTTTT	CASSLGGRARELFF